This is a list of T cell receptor beta chains from one sample in a study of cytomegalovirus exposure and HLA in healthy donors. Using immunoSEQ multiplex PCR, the repertoire was profiled, and TCRdb retains in-frame clones only, with some absent. The table has about 180,000 clones, around 80% seen once. Sample: PBMCs. The receptors were sampled from a woman aged 50 to 60 in good health and CMV-seronegative. Each CDR3 is given with its conserved first and last residue. Each record gives: D gene, J gene, V gene, clone size, CDR3 length, CDR3 DNA, CDR3 protein. A D gene is named only where the DNA matches it firmly. Clone size is stated in some rows and not others, as once, few, many or a class when expanded.

-	TRBJ1-2	TRBV14	-	13	TGTGCCAGCAGCCAGACATCTAACTATGGCTACACCTTC	CASSQTSNYGYTF
-	TRBJ2-2	TRBV6-6	-	12	TGTGCCAGCGTTCCTACGGGCGGGGAGCTGTTTTTT	CASVPTGGELFF
-	TRBJ1-1	TRBV28	-	13	TGTGCCAGCAGCCCGTCACAGAACACTGAAGCTTTCTTT	CASSPSQNTEAFF
TRBD2	TRBJ2-1	TRBV10-1	-	15	TGCGCCAGCAGTAGTGAGCGGGGGGCTTACAATGAGCAGTTCTTC	CASSSERGAYNEQFF
-	TRBJ1-2	TRBV5-1	-	15	TGCGCCAGCAGCTTGGAAGTTTACGGGGACTATGGCTACACCTTC	CASSLEVYGDYGYTF
TRBD1	TRBJ2-2	TRBV30	-	15	TGTGCCTGGGGCGAGACAGGGGCTGGAACCGGGGAGCTGTTTTTT	CAWGETGAGTGELFF
TRBD1	TRBJ1-2	TRBV5-6	-	14	TGTGCCAGCTCCTTCGGGGACAGGGTGAGTGGCTACACCTTC	CASSFGDRVSGYTF
-	TRBJ2-7	TRBV28	few	13	TGTGCCAGCGCCGGACTTCGCTTTTACGAGCAGTACTTC	CASAGLRFYEQYF
-	TRBJ1-1	TRBV9	-	15	TGTGCCAGCAGCGTTCTTCCCAGGGAAGACACTGAAGCTTTCTTT	CASSVLPREDTEAFF
TRBD1	TRBJ1-2	TRBV5-1	-	14	TGCGCCAGCAAGCCAGGACAGGGGGGAGATGGCTACACCTTC	CASKPGQGGDGYTF
-	TRBJ2-7	TRBV25-1	-	13	TGTGCCACCCCAGGGTTAATCCCTGTCGAGCAGTACTTC	CATPGLIPVEQYF
-	TRBJ2-7	TRBV5-4	many	14	TGTGCCAGCAGCCCACGGAGCCGGGCAGGGGAGCAGTACTTC	CASSPRSRAGEQYF
-	TRBJ1-6	TRBV6-1	-	16	TGTGCCAGCAGTGTAGGGGTAAGAGGCGAAGGACCACCCCTCCACTTT	CASSVGVRGEGPPLHF
-	TRBJ2-3	TRBV5-1	once	11	TGCGCCAGCACCCTCACAGATACGCAGTATTTT	CASTLTDTQYF
-	TRBJ2-1	TRBV5-1	-	14	TGCGCCAGCAGGCTACAGGGGGGGAACAATGAGCAGTTCTTC	CASRLQGGNNEQFF
-	TRBJ2-5	TRBV19	-	13	TGTGCCAGTAGTGGTCGGACAGAAGAGACCCAGTACTTC	CASSGRTEETQYF
-	TRBJ2-5	TRBV14	-	12	TGTGCCAGCAGCCAGGCAGTATACACCCAGTACTTC	CASSQAVYTQYF
TRBD1	TRBJ1-2	TRBV28	-	16	TGTGCCAGCAGTGACGGACAGGGCGCGGGAGTCTATGGCTACACCTTC	CASSDGQGAGVYGYTF
-	TRBJ2-1	TRBV7-2	-	15	TGTGCCAGCAGCGAAACGGAGCCCTCCTACAATGAGCAGTTCTTC	CASSETEPSYNEQFF
-	TRBJ2-1	TRBV11-3	-	13	TGTGCCAGCAGTCTTTCTAAGAACAATGAGCAGTTCTTC	CASSLSKNNEQFF
TRBD2	TRBJ2-5	TRBV18	-	15	TGTGCCAGCTCACCAACCTTGACTAGCGGGGCGACCCAGTACTTC	CASSPTLTSGATQYF
TRBD2	TRBJ2-6	TRBV9	few	17	TGTGCCAGCAGCTCTCTGGGGGGGTTGGCTGGGGCCAACGTCCTGACTTTC	CASSSLGGLAGANVLTF
TRBD1	TRBJ2-1	TRBV9	once	14	TGTGCCAGCAGCGCCCAGACAGGGCGGAATGAGCAGTTCTTC	CASSAQTGRNEQFF
-	TRBJ2-7	TRBV5-6	-	13	TGTGCCAGCAGCCCGGACACAAACTACGAGCAGTACTTC	CASSPDTNYEQYF
TRBD1	TRBJ1-6	TRBV5-6	-	15	TGTGCTTCACAGGGGACAGACTCCTATAATTCACCCCTCCACTTT	CASQGTDSYNSPLHF
-	TRBJ1-3	TRBV7-2	-	14	TGTGCCAGCAGCTTTGGACAAGCAGGAAACACCATATATTTT	CASSFGQAGNTIYF
-	TRBJ1-2	TRBV28	once	14	TGTGCCACCCTTCTTCGGGGGACTTACTATGGCTACACCTTC	CATLLRGTYYGYTF
TRBD2	TRBJ2-1	TRBV2	few	13	TGTGCCAGCAGTGTGGGACTAGCGGGCCGGCAGTTCTTC	CASSVGLAGRQFF
TRBD1	TRBJ1-1	TRBV7-9	-	14	TGTGCCAGCAGCTTAGAGTCAGGGGGCACTGAAGCTTTCTTT	CASSLESGGTEAFF
TRBD1	TRBJ1-5	TRBV2	-	13	TGTGCCAGCAGTGACACAGGGGGCCCTCCCCAGCATTTT	CASSDTGGPPQHF
TRBD2	TRBJ2-7	TRBV9	once	15	TGTGCCAGCAGCGCCCAAGCGGGACTCTCCTACGAGCAGTACTTC	CASSAQAGLSYEQYF
-	TRBJ2-7	TRBV6-6	-	14	TGTGCCAGCAGTTCCACCCGGGTAGCTGGCGAGCAGTACTTC	CASSSTRVAGEQYF
TRBD1	TRBJ1-3	TRBV28	few	15	TGTGCCAGCTACTCACCAACAGGGGGCGCGAACACCATATATTTT	CASYSPTGGANTIYF
TRBD2	TRBJ2-7	TRBV5-1	-	16	TGCGCCAGCAGACTAGCGGGGGATGATTACCTATACGAGCAGTACTTC	CASRLAGDDYLYEQYF
-	TRBJ2-4	TRBV5-4	-	15	TGTGCCAGCAGCTTGGCCGAGGTAGCCAAAAACATTCAGTACTTC	CASSLAEVAKNIQYF
-	TRBJ1-2	TRBV5-1	few	13	TGCGCCAGCAGCTACAGGACAGACTCTGGCTACACCTTC	CASSYRTDSGYTF
-	TRBJ2-6	TRBV10-3	once	14	TGTGCCACCAGACAGGACTCTGGGGCCAACGTCCTGACTTTC	CATRQDSGANVLTF
-	TRBJ2-5	TRBV5-1	-	13	TGCGCCAGCAGCGCCGGGACAACGGATGAGCAGTACTTC	CASSAGTTDEQYF
-	TRBJ2-1	TRBV2	-	13	TGTGCCAGCAGTGGACTAGTTGGCAATGAGCAGTTCTTC	CASSGLVGNEQFF
-	TRBJ1-3	TRBV7-9	-	14	TGTGCCAGCAGCTTAAGTAGCTCTGGAAACACCATATATTTT	CASSLSSSGNTIYF
-	TRBJ2-7	TRBV11-2	-	14	TGTGCCAGCAGCCAGATGTGGGAGAGCTACGAGCAGTACTTC	CASSQMWESYEQYF
-	TRBJ1-5	TRBV28	-	15	TGTGCCAGCAGTTCAGGGACACCTCTGAATCAGCCCCAGCATTTT	CASSSGTPLNQPQHF
-	TRBJ2-7	TRBV28	-	13	TGTGCCAGCAGTTCTTACGGGGGCTACGAGCAGTACTTC	CASSSYGGYEQYF
TRBD2	TRBJ2-3	TRBV11-2	-	15	TGTGCCAGCAGCTCCCAGCGGGAGGGGTCAGATACGCAGTATTTT	CASSSQREGSDTQYF
TRBD1	TRBJ1-1	TRBV6-1	-	13	TGTGCCGGGACAGACAGGGGGGAGCGCGGAGCTTTCTTT	CAGTDRGERGAFF
TRBD1	TRBJ1-2	TRBV2	-	12	TGTGCCAGCAGGCCCTCAGGGGGTGGCTACACCTTC	CASRPSGGGYTF
-	TRBJ2-5	TRBV7-2	-	15	TGTGCCAGCAGCGACTTCAAGACAGTGGCACAGACCCAGTACTTC	CASSDFKTVAQTQYF
TRBD2	TRBJ2-3	TRBV27	-	13	TGTGCCAGCAGTTTATCCAGACTAGCGGGGGTATATTTT	CASSLSRLAGVYF
TRBD1	TRBJ1-2	TRBV28	-	11	TGTGCCAGCAGTACAGGGGATGGCTACACCTTC	CASSTGDGYTF
TRBD1	TRBJ2-7	TRBV5-4	-	14	TGTGCCAGCAGACGCGACAGGGCCCCAGGCGAGCAGTACTTC	CASRRDRAPGEQYF
TRBD1	TRBJ1-2	TRBV27	few	18	TGTGCCAGCCGAACAACCGGGACAGGGTTTCGTCTTGGCTATGGCTACACCTTC	CASRTTGTGFRLGYGYTF
-	TRBJ1-1	TRBV25-1	-	11	TGTGCCAGCATGGCTTGGGCGGAAGCTTTCTTT	CASMAWAEAFF
-	TRBJ1-5	TRBV28	-	17	TGTGCCAGCAGGGGGGCCTCGGGCCTGAATAGCAATCAGCCCCAGCATTTT	CASRGASGLNSNQPQHF
-	TRBJ2-1	TRBV5-1	-	16	TGCGCCAGCAGCTTGGTGGGGGCAGGCGAATACAATGAGCAGTTCTTC	CASSLVGAGEYNEQFF
TRBD1	TRBJ1-1	TRBV27	-	12	TGTGCCAGCTCGACAGGGGGCACTGAAGCTTTCTTT	CASSTGGTEAFF
-	TRBJ1-2	TRBV30	-	11	TGTGCCTGGAGCCTAAGAGGTGGCTACACCTTC	CAWSLRGGYTF